This T cell receptor beta chain was obtained from a study of identical twins. Template switching introduced a universal primer site, and the cDNA bore unique molecular identifiers. In TCRdb, the 5' RACE reads were re-called with MiXCR into one record per CDR3 protein. The data contain 690,000 or so distinct CDR3 sequences, 8.6% of them singletons. Germline V gene data show CDR1 as KGHDR and CDR2 as SFDVKD. The V segment lost 9 bases and the J segment 7 bases; nucleotides outside the gene matches: 1. The CDR3 loop spans 13 amino acids. Findings of the study overall: Memory repertoires lacked the insertion deficit that abundant cord blood beta clonotypes showed. It was out-of-frame TCR alpha sharing in monozygotic twins that models underestimated. Twins shared out-of-frame alpha sequences with excess low generation probability.

This clonotype turned up a few times. Its matching antigen is unknown. These data were likewise used in another study, on yellow fever vaccine responses in identical twins.

The rearrangement joins TRBV24-1 to TRBJ2-1, with TRBD2 identical over 14 bases. The clonotype originates from a woman aged 18-30 years in good health. The sequenced material came from PBMCs. In nucleotides, the CDR3 is TGTGCCACCGGGACTAGCGGGAGTAATGAGCAGTTCTTC. Translated: CATGTSGSNEQFF.